This T cell receptor beta chain was profiled in a study of human T cells and chemical hapten exposure. Background on the study: Small pooled library volume differences chiefly drove per-sample TCR yield variation.

Extraction yielded total RNA from whole blood (unfractionated). Attachment of unique molecular identifiers to individual cDNA molecules was performed in the library. Original processing methods: Sample TCR counts, which ranged from roughly 20,000 to 750,000, had a median of 95,638. In TCRdb, the 5' RACE reads were re-called with MiXCR into one record per CDR3 protein. The V and J calls were determined by TCRdb, not by the authors. The sample consists of approximately 150,000 distinct CDR3 sequences, about 4% of them appearing once. This clonotype was counted at least ten times. No antigen is known for it. Whole-study results and caveats: High-frequency TCRs, those above 1 in 1000, stayed the same after DPC sensitization.

The receptor was derived from a female donor in good health.

The chain's CDR3 is CASSRDRGHGYTF. CDR3 sequence (DNA): TGTGCCAGCAGCAGGGACAGAGGGCATGGCTACACCTTC. The chain employs TRBV6-1 and TRBJ1-2; 7 bases line up with TRBD1. V lost 6 bases, J lost 6 bases, and 7 bases stayed unmatched. Germline V gene data show CDR1 as MNHNS and CDR2 as SASEGT. The CDR3 contains 13 residues.